Shown below are 6 T cell receptor beta chains from a single sample sequenced in a study of shared clonotypes between healthy human individuals. The repertoire was sequenced with immunoSEQ multiplex PCR; TCRdb's copy has only in-frame clones and lacks some. The sample yields some 660,000 clones, roughly 73% seen once. Input material: memory CD4+ T cells sorted from blood. As to subset: CD45RA-negative fraction. The receptor set was obtained from a woman aged 25-40 years in good health.

The chain joins TRBV5-1 to TRBJ2-7; D uncertain. The CDR3 spans 10 residues. V gave up 5 bases and J gave up 3 bases, with 3 bases separating them. Germline V CDR1 and CDR2: SGHRS, YFSETQ. CDR3 coding DNA: TGCGCCAGCAGGATCTACGAGCAGTACTTC. Translating gives CASRIYEQYF.

The genes are TRBV4-2 and TRBJ1-1; D not certain. Germline V gene sequence: CDR1 LGHNA, CDR2 YNFKEQ. The germline V and J ends were trimmed by 4 bases and 4 bases, with 13 bases remaining between them. CDR3 length equals 14 residues. The CDR3: CASSPGPKGTEAFF. Written as DNA, the CDR3 is TGTGCCAGCAGCCCTGGACCCAAGGGCACTGAAGCTTTCTTT.

This chain uses TRBV9 with TRBJ1-3; D possibly corresponds to TRBD1 (5 bases). This CDR3 contains 15 residues. Trimming stripped 0 bases from V and 4 bases from J, with 11 bases between. The germline CDR1 and CDR2 sequences are SGDLS and YYNGEE. In DNA form, the CDR3 reads TGTGCCAGCAGCGTAGATGGGGGAGCGGGAAACACCATATATTTT. Translated: CASSVDGGAGNTIYF.

The chain employs TRBV5-1 and TRBJ2-7; D unclear. The CDR3 has 13 residues. Germline V gene sequence: CDR1 SGHRS, CDR2 YFSETQ. The V gene lost 2 bases and the J gene lost 6 bases, with 12 bases spanning the gap. CDR3 amino acids: CASSLAPFSEQYF. The CDR3, as DNA: TGCGCCAGCAGCTTAGCCCCCTTCTCCGAGCAGTACTTC.

CDR3 residues: CAWRLGHENSPLHF. The CDR3 nucleotides are TGTGCCTGGAGACTCGGGCATGAGAATTCACCCCTCCACTTT. The chain uses TRBV30 and TRBJ1-6, with D uncertain. The CDR3 length is 14 residues. CDR1 is GTSNPN and CDR2 is SVGIG in the germline V gene (reference sequence). V lost 3 bases to trimming and J lost 7 bases, with 13 bases between them.

This chain links TRBV6-5 with TRBJ2-5; D is ambiguous. V lost 6 bases to trimming and J lost 4 bases, with 12 bases between them. Germline values: CDR1 MNHEY, CDR2 SVGAGI. The CDR3 consists of 13 residues. CDR3 region: CASRAGVPETQYF. Here the CDR3 DNA reads TGTGCCAGCAGGGCAGGAGTACCAGAGACCCAGTACTTC.